These 26 T cell receptor beta chains originate from one sample sequenced in a study of cytomegalovirus exposure and HLA in healthy donors. PCR employed 60 Vbeta and 13 Jbeta primers. Measured with immunoSEQ multiplex PCR; TCRdb has only the in-frame clones, and not every one. The sample consists of 100,000 to 140,000 clones, 77% of them appearing once. Sequenced: PBMCs. The source of these receptors is a male donor in good health and CMV-seronegative.

The J gene is TRBJ1-3, the V gene TRBV4-2; D is unresolved. The CDR3 has 15 residues. Trimming took 2 bases from V and 7 from J, leaving 15 bases between them. Germline CDR1 reads LGHNA; CDR2 reads YNFKEQ. The CDR3 coding sequence is TGTGCCAGCAGCCAAACCTACTCATCCGGTAACACCATATATTTT. This gives the protein CASSQTYSSGNTIYF.

The chain is built from TRBV30 and TRBJ1-2, with 9 bases that match TRBD1. Germline CDR1 and CDR2: GTSNPN and SVGIG (reference sequence). The V and J ends lost 2 bases and 8 bases, in that order; junction bases with no gene match: 9. This CDR3 spans 14 amino acids. The CDR3 DNA sequence: TGTGCCTGGAGTAACTGGGACAGGGTACGCGGCTACACCTTC. It encodes CAWSNWDRVRGYTF.

There are a few counts of this clone. V is TRBV7-9 and J is TRBJ1-1, with 8 bases lining up with TRBD1. The CDR3 spans 15 residues. CDR1 and CDR2 from the germline V gene are SEHNR and FQNEAQ (reference sequence). V was pared by 5 bases and J by 5 bases, with 10 bases of the junction left unmatched. CDR3 loop: CASSPGGPKRTEAFF. For the CDR3, the DNA is TGTGCCAGCAGCCCAGGGGGCCCAAAGAGGACTGAAGCTTTCTTT.

In DNA form, the CDR3 reads TGTGCCAGCAGGGGGGCGCGAAATCAGCCCCAGCATTTT. It is translated as CASRGARNQPQHF. The V call is TRBV6-1, the J call TRBJ1-5; tentatively, D is TRBD1 (6 bases). This CDR3 region has 13 residues. The germline V gene has CDR1 MNHNS and CDR2 SASEGT. Trimming left V 6 bases short and J 4 bases short, with 10 bases between.

This clone was counted a few times. A read error may produce the germline difference seen at one junction end. This chain uses TRBV27 with TRBJ1-2, with a weak D call TRBD1 (5 bases). CDR1 and CDR2 (germline): MNHEY, SMNVEV (reference sequence). The CDR3 contains 11 residues. CDR3 coding DNA: TGTGCCAGCAGTTCAAACAGGTTTCTCGCCTTC. Translating it yields CASSSNRFLAF.

This chain links TRBV28 with TRBJ2-1; 13 bases match TRBD2. Trimming removed 5 bases from V and 10 bases from J; junction bases left unmatched: 14. This CDR3 spans 17 amino acids. In germline, CDR1 is MDHEN, CDR2 SYDVKM. DNA for the CDR3: TGTGCCAGCAGTACTCTCTGGACTAGCGGGAGAGTTGAGGAGCAGTTCTTC. It yields the protein CASSTLWTSGRVEEQFF.

The genes are TRBV11-2 and TRBJ2-1; D call uncertain. The germline V and J ends were trimmed by 0 bases and 1 base, with 19 bases remaining between them. The germline CDR1 and CDR2 sequences are SGHAT and FQNNGV. The CDR3 totals 19 residues. This CDR3 reads CASSLDHRVSSGSYNEQFF. The DNA of the CDR3 is TGTGCCAGCAGCTTAGATCATCGGGTGTCGAGTGGGTCCTACAATGAGCAGTTCTTC.

This chain links TRBV13 with TRBJ2-3, with 14 bases that match TRBD2. CDR3 length: 16 amino acids. The J segment lost 4 bases and the V segment lost 6 bases, leaving 6 bases of the junction unmatched. The germline gives CDR1 PRHDT, CDR2 FYEKMQ (reference sequence). The CDR3 region has the DNA TGTGCCAGCAGTCAAGGACTAGCGGGAGGTCCAGATACGCAGTATTTT. Translating it yields CASSQGLAGGPDTQYF.

This clone has only one observation. The chain has TRBV25-1 and TRBJ2-1; 7 bases align to TRBD2. From germline, CDR1 is MGHDK and CDR2 SYGVNS. The V segment lost 2 bases and the J segment 10 bases; nucleotides outside the gene matches: 14. This CDR3 comprises 16 residues. CDR3: CASSEGSSGFMREQFF. Written as DNA, the CDR3 is TGTGCCAGCAGTGAAGGATCTAGCGGTTTTATGCGCGAGCAGTTCTTC.

The rearrangement uses TRBV2 and TRBJ2-5; D remains unclear. The DNA end is more similar to TRBJ2-7, so the J call may be wrong. This CDR3 spans 11 amino acids. Germline V CDR1 and CDR2: SNHLY, FYNNEI. CDR3 protein: CASSAVLEQYF. CDR3 nucleotide sequence: TGTGCCAGCAGTGCCGTTCTCGAGCAGTACTTC.

The chain links TRBV19 to TRBJ2-7; 13 nucleotides match TRBD2. Per germline, CDR1 LNHDA and CDR2 SQIVND (reference sequence). J lost 4 bases, V lost 4 bases, and 4 bases had no gene match. The CDR3 has 15 residues. The chain's CDR3 is CASSTGTSGNYEQYF. CDR3 in DNA: TGTGCCAGTAGTACGGGGACTAGCGGGAATTACGAGCAGTACTTC.

The chain links TRBV6-1 to TRBJ1-2; D gene unclear. The CDR3 spans 12 residues. Trimming shortened V by 3 bases and J by 2 bases, and 4 bases separated the two germline ends. The germline gives CDR1 MNHNS, CDR2 SASEGT. The CDR3 DNA follows: TGTGCCAGCAGTGACAGGAACTATGGCTACACCTTC. Its translation is CASSDRNYGYTF.

The chain uses TRBV5-1 and TRBJ1-2, with D tentatively TRBD1 (6 bases). The V gene's germline CDR1 is SGHRS and CDR2 YFSETQ. The V gene lost 0 bases and the J gene lost 0 bases, with 9 bases spanning the gap. This CDR3 region has 15 residues. The CDR3 region is CASSLEGGSNYGYTF. The CDR3 nucleotides read TGCGCCAGCAGCTTGGAGGGGGGGTCTAACTATGGCTACACCTTC.

The chain links TRBV2 to TRBJ1-5; perhaps TRBD1 as D (6 bases). This CDR3 comprises 17 residues. CDR1 is SNHLY and CDR2 is FYNNEI in the germline V gene. V gave up 0 bases and J gave up 4 bases, with 16 bases separating them. The CDR3 loop is CASSEALRTATNQPQHF. DNA for the CDR3: TGTGCCAGCAGTGAAGCTTTAAGGACAGCCACGAATCAGCCCCAGCATTTT.

This clone was found a few times. The chain combines TRBV2 with TRBJ1-1; D remains ambiguous. V was pared by 8 bases and J by 6 bases, with 13 bases between. The V gene's germline CDR1 is SNHLY and CDR2 FYNNEI. The CDR3 runs to 12 residues. This CDR3 reads CASLVMRAEAFF. CDR3 nucleotides: TGTGCCAGCTTAGTTATGCGGGCTGAAGCTTTCTTT. Full variable domain (remainder filled in from reference TRBV2 and TRBJ1-1): EPEVTQTPSHQVTQMGQEVILRCVPISNHLYFYWYRQILGQKVEFLVSFYNNEISEKSEIFDDQFSVERPDGSNFTLKIRSTKLEDSAMYFCASLVMRAEAFFGQGTRLTVV.

This sequence joins TRBV18 and TRBJ2-7, with 8 bases that match TRBD1. The length of the CDR3 is 14 residues. Germline V lookup: CDR1 KGHSH, CDR2 LQKENI. Trimming took 2 bases from V and 5 from J; bases not matched to a gene: 5. Here the CDR3 reads CASSPLDRGHEQYF. CDR3 in DNA: TGTGCCAGCTCACCATTAGACAGGGGCCACGAGCAGTACTTC.

This chain links TRBV6-6 with TRBJ2-5; weak D call: TRBD2 (5 bases). The V gene lost 11 bases and the J gene lost 5 bases, with 15 bases spanning the gap. The CDR3 covers 12 residues. Germline V gene sequence: CDR1 MNHNY, CDR2 SVGAGI (reference sequence). CDR3 protein: CASREGGETQYF. The DNA of the CDR3 is TGTGCCTCACGCGAGGGTGGGGAGACCCAGTACTTC.

This chain joins TRBV2 and TRBJ2-7; TRBD2 agrees at 10 bases. This CDR3 is built from 13 residues. V shed 8 bases and J 6 bases; nucleotides not matched to a gene: 7. From germline, CDR1 is SNHLY and CDR2 FYNNEI. In nucleotides, the CDR3 is TGTGCCAGCCTCTCGAGCGGGAGGGGCGAGCAGTACTTC. Its protein is CASLSSGRGEQYF.

The chain joins TRBV5-1 to TRBJ2-5; weak D call: TRBD2 (6 bases). CDR1 is SGHRS and CDR2 is YFSETQ in the germline V gene. The CDR3 has 13 amino acids. V lost 4 bases and J 4 bases, leaving 11 bases between the germline ends. The CDR3 coding sequence is TGCGCCAGCAGCGGCCGGGGAGGAGAGACCCAGTACTTC. Its translation: CASSGRGGETQYF.

This sequence joins TRBV15 and TRBJ2-5, with D perhaps TRBD2 (6 bases). The CDR3 is made up of 14 amino acids. Germline V lookup: CDR1 LNHNV, CDR2 YYDKDF (reference sequence). The V end was cut by 1 base, the J end by 4 bases, with 10 bases between. Written as DNA, the CDR3 is TGTGCCACCAGCAGAGTTAGCGGAATAGAGACCCAGTACTTC. Residues: CATSRVSGIETQYF.

This chain connects TRBV5-4 to TRBJ1-5; unclear D gene. Trimming pared 5 bases from V and 4 bases from J, leaving 13 bases between. CDR1 and CDR2 from the germline V gene are SGHNT and YYREEE (reference sequence). This CDR3 contains 14 residues. This chain's CDR3 is CASRRWLENQPQHF. CDR3 in DNA: TGTGCCAGCAGGAGGTGGTTGGAAAATCAGCCCCAGCATTTT.

Here the CDR3 DNA reads TGTGCCAGCAGCCGATCCGGGACAGCCGAAAAACTGTTTTTT. Translated: CASSRSGTAEKLFF. The chain links TRBV6-5 to TRBJ1-4, with 7 bases fitting TRBD1. This CDR3 is 14 amino acids long. Germline V gene lookup returns CDR1 MNHEY and CDR2 SVGAGI. Trimming cost V 6 bases and J 8 bases; bases outside gene matches: 9.

CDR3 in DNA: TGTGCCATCAGTGAGTTACAGGGTCGTAATGAGCAGTTCTTC. As protein: CAISELQGRNEQFF. The chain has TRBV10-3 and TRBJ2-1, with a weak D call TRBD1 (6 bases). The CDR3 covers 14 residues. Germline loops: CDR1 ENHRY, CDR2 SYGVKD. V lost 1 base, J lost 7 bases, and 11 bases lay in between.

This clone has a handful of counts. The genes are TRBV5-6 and TRBJ2-3, with D tentatively TRBD2 (6 bases). Trimming cost V 0 bases and J 1 base, with 9 bases left between them. This CDR3 has 15 amino acids. Germline values: CDR1 SGHDT, CDR2 YYEEEE. The CDR3 DNA sequence: TGTGCCAGCAGCTTGGCGGCTAGCGGCACAGATACGCAGTATTTT. As protein: CASSLAASGTDTQYF.

This chain connects TRBV27 to TRBJ1-1; D is unclear. There are 15 residues in the CDR3. Per germline, CDR1 MNHEY and CDR2 SMNVEV (reference sequence). Trimming removed 0 bases from V and 1 base from J, with 9 bases in between. The CDR3 region has the DNA TGTGCCAGCAGTTTATCTCGGGTGGGGAACACTGAAGCTTTCTTT. As protein: CASSLSRVGNTEAFF.

This clone showed up just a few times. This chain joins TRBV5-1 and TRBJ1-1, with D hard to call. The CDR3 runs 13 residues. Per the germline V gene, CDR1 is SGHRS and CDR2 is YFSETQ. V lost 1 base to trimming and J lost 3 bases, with 7 bases between them. The chain's CDR3 is CASSLLGDTEAFF. In DNA, the CDR3 is TGCGCCAGCAGCTTGCTCGGGGACACTGAAGCTTTCTTT.